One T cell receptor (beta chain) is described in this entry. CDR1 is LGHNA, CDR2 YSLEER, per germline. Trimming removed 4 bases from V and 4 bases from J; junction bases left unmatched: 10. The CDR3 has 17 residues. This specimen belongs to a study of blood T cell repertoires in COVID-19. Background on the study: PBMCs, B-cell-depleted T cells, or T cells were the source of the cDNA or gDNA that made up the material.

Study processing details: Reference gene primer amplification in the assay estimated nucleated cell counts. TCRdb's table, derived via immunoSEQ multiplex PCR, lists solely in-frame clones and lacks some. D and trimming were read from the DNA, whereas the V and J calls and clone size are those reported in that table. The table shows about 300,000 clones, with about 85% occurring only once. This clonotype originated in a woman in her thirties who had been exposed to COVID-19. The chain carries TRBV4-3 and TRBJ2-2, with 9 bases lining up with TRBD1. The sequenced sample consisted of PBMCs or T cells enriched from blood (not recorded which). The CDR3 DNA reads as TGCGCCAGCAGCCGCCTAGGACAGGGGCCCTCCACCGGGGAGCTGTTTTTT. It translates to CASSRLGQGPSTGELFF.